Shown below are 13 T cell receptor beta chains from a single sample sequenced in a study of T-cell reconstitution after alpha-beta-depleted transplantation in children. As it was prepared, the TCRbeta library received unique molecular identifiers. One entry per CDR3 protein, called by TCRdb with MiXCR from the PCR reads. Here the sample spans approximately 1,000,000 distinct CDR3 sequences, about 29% being singletons. The source material was PBMCs, mostly from graft donor cells, sampled 360 days after TCRalphabeta/CD19-depleted stem cell transplant. These receptors were taken from a boy in the first two years of life who had a stem cell transplant for SCID, so the T cells may come from the graft donor.

This clonotype was counted a few times. CDR3 nucleotide sequence: TGTGCCAGCAGTTCCAGGGTGGGGGCCTACAATGAGCAGTTCTTC. Amino acid sequence: CASSSRVGAYNEQFF. The chain uses TRBV28 and TRBJ2-1; D possibly matches TRBD1 or TRBD2 (5 bases each). The V and J ends lost 4 bases and 2 bases respectively, with 12 bases between them. The CDR3 is 15 amino acids. CDR1 and CDR2 from the germline V gene are MDHEN and SYDVKM.

This clonotype was observed once. The chain links TRBV12-3 or TRBV12-4 to TRBJ1-1; D remains unclear. The CDR3 length is 13 residues. V lost 6 bases to trimming and J lost 4 bases, with 12 bases between them. In nucleotides, the CDR3 is TGTGCCAGCAGCTCGGTGGTCGGCACTGAAGCTTTCTTT. Encoded protein: CASSSVVGTEAFF.

The chain links TRBV5-1 to TRBJ2-2; 9 bases match TRBD2. Trimming took 4 bases from V and 7 from J; bases not matched to a gene: 11. The CDR3 covers 16 residues. The germline CDR1 and CDR2 sequences are SGHRS and YFSETQ. CDR3 protein: CASSPLGTSRSGELFF. CDR3 nucleotides: TGCGCCAGCAGCCCACTCGGGACTAGCAGAAGCGGGGAGCTGTTTTTT.

This rearrangement joins TRBV7-8 to TRBJ2-7; no firm D call. Germline V gene data show CDR1 as SGHVS and CDR2 as FQNEAQ. This CDR3 comprises 13 residues. Trimming pared 8 bases from V and 2 bases from J, leaving 13 bases between. The CDR3 nucleotides are TGTGCCAGCCAGCAGGAGCCCGCCTACGAGCAGTACTTC. Residues: CASQQEPAYEQYF.

This clonotype showed up just a few times. The V and J genes are TRBV20-1 and TRBJ2-3, with a tentative D call TRBD1 (5 bases). The CDR3 extends over 15 amino acids. Germline V gene data show CDR1 as DFQATT and CDR2 as SNEGSKA (reference sequence). V was pared by 1 base and J by 5 bases, with 16 bases between. The CDR3 reads CSARAFFGAKDTQYF. The DNA for the CDR3 is TGCAGTGCTAGAGCCTTCTTTGGGGCTAAAGATACGCAGTATTTT.

This clonotype turned up a few times. V gene TRBV20-1 combines with J gene TRBJ2-1; 7 nucleotides agree with TRBD2. The CDR3 loop spans 14 amino acids. V trimming: 3 bases; J trimming: 3 bases; junction bases outside the gene matches: 5. CDR1 and CDR2 (germline): DFQATT, SNEGSKA (reference sequence). For the CDR3, the DNA is TGCAGTGCTAGCGCAGCGGGGCTCTACAATGAGCAGTTCTTC. Its translation: CSASAAGLYNEQFF.

This clonotype showed up just a few times. The chain carries TRBV14 and TRBJ1-2, with TRBD1 matching 7 bases. CDR1 SGHDN and CDR2 FVKESK come from the germline V gene. V dropped 0 bases and J dropped 8; count of bases not matched to a gene: 3. This CDR3 contains 13 residues. The CDR3 region is CASSQETGQGYTF. CDR3 DNA sequence: TGTGCCAGCAGCCAAGAGACAGGGCAAGGCTACACCTTC.

This clonotype was found a few times. The chain links TRBV6-5 to TRBJ2-3; 11 nucleotides line up with TRBD2. This CDR3 comprises 16 residues. CDR1 is MNHEY, CDR2 SVGAGI, per germline. J gave up 2 bases and V 2 bases, and 3 bases lay outside the gene matches. The CDR3 is CASSYGTSGYTDTQYF. The CDR3 region has the DNA TGTGCCAGCAGTTACGGGACTAGCGGATACACAGATACGCAGTATTTT.

This clonotype was detected a few times. The DNA for the CDR3 is TGTGCCAGCAGCCAAGACGGCGCGAACACTGAAGCTTTCTTT. Amino acid sequence: CASSQDGANTEAFF. The chain couples TRBV14 to TRBJ1-1; D is uncertain. V dropped 0 bases and J dropped 1 base, with 6 bases sitting between them. The CDR3 runs 14 residues. Germline V gene sequence: CDR1 SGHDN, CDR2 FVKESK.

This chain links TRBV11-2 with TRBJ1-3; D call uncertain. Germline CDR1 is SGHAT and CDR2 is FQNNGV. V lost 5 bases, J lost 5 bases, and 16 bases lay in between. This CDR3 is built from 15 residues. The CDR3 here is CASSNHDGRRNTIYF. CDR3 bases: TGTGCCAGCAGCAACCATGACGGTAGAAGAAACACCATATATTTT. Looking up the rest from reference TRBV11-2 and TRBJ1-3 gives the full variable domain: EAGVAQSPRYKIIEKRQSVAFWCNPISGHATLYWYQQILGQGPKLLIQFQNNGVVDDSQLPKDRFSAERLKGVDSTLKIQPAKLEDSAVYLCASSNHDGRRNTIYFGEGSWLTVV.

The rearrangement joins TRBV4-1 to TRBJ2-3; D uncertain. V lost 4 bases and J 1 base, leaving 15 bases between the germline ends. CDR1 and CDR2 (germline): MGHRA, YSYEKL. This CDR3 spans 16 amino acids. In nucleotides, the CDR3 is TGCGCCAGCAGCCCCCTCGGACCGACTGGCACAGATACGCAGTATTTT. This translates into CASSPLGPTGTDTQYF.

The rearrangement uses TRBV28 and TRBJ1-4; 9 bases match TRBD1. This CDR3 has 15 residues. The V gene's germline CDR1 is MDHEN and CDR2 SYDVKM. Trimming cost V 6 bases and J 7 bases; bases outside gene matches: 9. CDR3 residues: CASRSRDRASEKLFF. Written as DNA, the CDR3 is TGTGCCAGCAGAAGCCGGGACAGGGCAAGTGAAAAACTGTTTTTT.

This clonotype was seen more than once but under ten times. This chain uses TRBV11-2 with TRBJ2-7, with D possibly being TRBD1 (5 bases). CDR1 and CDR2 (germline): SGHAT, FQNNGV. The CDR3 is made up of 15 amino acids. The V and J ends lost 2 bases and 3 bases respectively, with 14 bases between them. CDR3 nucleotide sequence: TGTGCCAGCAGCTTAATACGACAGTGGGGCTACGAGCAGTACTTC. It yields the protein CASSLIRQWGYEQYF. The full variable domain, rest sourced from reference TRBV11-2 and TRBJ2-7, is EAGVAQSPRYKIIEKRQSVAFWCNPISGHATLYWYQQILGQGPKLLIQFQNNGVVDDSQLPKDRFSAERLKGVDSTLKIQPAKLEDSAVYLCASSLIRQWGYEQYFGPGTRLTVT.